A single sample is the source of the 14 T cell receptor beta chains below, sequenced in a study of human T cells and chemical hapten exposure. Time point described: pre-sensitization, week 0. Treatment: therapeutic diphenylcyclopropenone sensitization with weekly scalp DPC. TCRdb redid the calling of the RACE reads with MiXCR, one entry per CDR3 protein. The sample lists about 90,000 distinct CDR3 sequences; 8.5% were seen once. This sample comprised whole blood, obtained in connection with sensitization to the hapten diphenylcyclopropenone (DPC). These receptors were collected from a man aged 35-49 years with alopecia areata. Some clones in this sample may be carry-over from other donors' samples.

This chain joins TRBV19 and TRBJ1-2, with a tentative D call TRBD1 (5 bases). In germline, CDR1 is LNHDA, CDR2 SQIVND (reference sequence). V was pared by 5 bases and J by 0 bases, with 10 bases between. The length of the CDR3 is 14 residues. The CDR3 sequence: CASSDGGANYGYTF. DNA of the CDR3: TGTGCCAGTAGTGATGGGGGAGCTAACTATGGCTACACCTTC.

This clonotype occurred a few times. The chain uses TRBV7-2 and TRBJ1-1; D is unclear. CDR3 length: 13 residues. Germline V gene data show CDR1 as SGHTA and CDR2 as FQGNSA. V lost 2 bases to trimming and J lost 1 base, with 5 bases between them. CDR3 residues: CASSLHGNTEAFF. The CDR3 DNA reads TGTGCCAGCAGCTTACATGGGAACACTGAAGCTTTCTTT. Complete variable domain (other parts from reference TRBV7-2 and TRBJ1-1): GAGVSQSPSNKVTEKGKDVELRCDPISGHTALYWYRQSLGQGLEFLIYFQGNSAPDKSGLPSDRFSAERTGGSVSTLTIQRTQQEDSAVYLCASSLHGNTEAFFGQGTRLTVV.

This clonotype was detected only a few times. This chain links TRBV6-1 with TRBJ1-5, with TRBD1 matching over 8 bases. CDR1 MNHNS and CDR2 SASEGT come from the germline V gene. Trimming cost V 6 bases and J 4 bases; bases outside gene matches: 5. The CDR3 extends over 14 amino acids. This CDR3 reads CASRETGGNQPQHF. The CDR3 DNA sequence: TGTGCCAGCAGGGAAACAGGGGGGAATCAGCCCCAGCATTTT.

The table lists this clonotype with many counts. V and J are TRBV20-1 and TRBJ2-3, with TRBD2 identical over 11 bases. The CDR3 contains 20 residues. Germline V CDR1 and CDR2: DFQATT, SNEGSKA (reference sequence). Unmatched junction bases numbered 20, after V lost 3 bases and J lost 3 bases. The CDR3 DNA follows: TGCAGTGCTAGTAGTGCCCGGCTCACTAGCGGGAGCTGGAGGACAGATACGCAGTATTTT. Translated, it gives CSASSARLTSGSWRTDTQYF.

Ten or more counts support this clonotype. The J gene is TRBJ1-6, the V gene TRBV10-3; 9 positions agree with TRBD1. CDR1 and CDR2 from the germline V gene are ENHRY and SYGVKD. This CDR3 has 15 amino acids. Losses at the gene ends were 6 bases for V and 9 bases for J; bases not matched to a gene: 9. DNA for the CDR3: TGTGCCATCAGCAATACCGGGACAGGGTCTTCACCCCTCCACTTT. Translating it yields CAISNTGTGSSPLHF.

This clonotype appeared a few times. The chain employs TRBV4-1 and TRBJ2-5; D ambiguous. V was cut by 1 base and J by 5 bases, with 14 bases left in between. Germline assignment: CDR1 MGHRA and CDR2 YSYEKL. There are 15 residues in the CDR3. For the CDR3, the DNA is TGCGCCAGCAGCCAAGCCCCGTTGGGTTTCGAGACCCAGTACTTC. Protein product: CASSQAPLGFETQYF.

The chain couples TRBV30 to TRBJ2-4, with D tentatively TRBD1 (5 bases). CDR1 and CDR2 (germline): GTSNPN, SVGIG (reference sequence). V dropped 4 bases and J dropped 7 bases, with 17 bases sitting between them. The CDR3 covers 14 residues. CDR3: CAWIPIRGRNIQYF. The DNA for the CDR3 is TGTGCCTGGATACCAATTAGGGGTAGGAACATTCAGTACTTC.

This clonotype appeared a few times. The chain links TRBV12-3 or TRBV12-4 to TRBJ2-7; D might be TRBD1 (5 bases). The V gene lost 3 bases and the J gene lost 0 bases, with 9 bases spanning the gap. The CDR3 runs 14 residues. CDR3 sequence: CASSLQGSSYEQYF. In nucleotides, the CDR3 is TGTGCCAGCAGTTTGCAGGGTTCCTCCTACGAGCAGTACTTC.

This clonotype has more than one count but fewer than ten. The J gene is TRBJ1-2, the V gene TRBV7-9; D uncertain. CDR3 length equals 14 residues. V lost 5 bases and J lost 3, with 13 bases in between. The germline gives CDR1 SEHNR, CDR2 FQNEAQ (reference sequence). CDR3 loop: CASSTTAQDYGYTF. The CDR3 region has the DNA TGTGCCAGCAGCACGACCGCCCAGGACTATGGCTACACCTTC. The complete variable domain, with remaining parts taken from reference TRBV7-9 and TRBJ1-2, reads DTGVSQNPRHKITKRGQNVTFRCDPISEHNRLYWYRQTLGQGPEFLTYFQNEAQLEKSRLLSDRFSAERPKGSFSTLEIQRTEQGDSAMYLCASSTTAQDYGYTFGSGTRLTVV.

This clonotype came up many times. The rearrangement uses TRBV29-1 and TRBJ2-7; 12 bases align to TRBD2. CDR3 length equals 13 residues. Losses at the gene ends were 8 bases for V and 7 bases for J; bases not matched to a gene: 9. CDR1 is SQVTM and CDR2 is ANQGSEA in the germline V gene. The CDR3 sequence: CSMTSGSNREQYF. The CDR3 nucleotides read TGCAGCATGACTAGCGGGAGTAATCGGGAGCAGTACTTC.

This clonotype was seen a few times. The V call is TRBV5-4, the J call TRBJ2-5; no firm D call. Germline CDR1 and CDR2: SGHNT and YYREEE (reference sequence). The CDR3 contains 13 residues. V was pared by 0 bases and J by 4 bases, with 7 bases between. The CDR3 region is CASSLGLVETQYF. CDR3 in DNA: TGTGCCAGCAGCTTGGGCCTAGTAGAGACCCAGTACTTC.

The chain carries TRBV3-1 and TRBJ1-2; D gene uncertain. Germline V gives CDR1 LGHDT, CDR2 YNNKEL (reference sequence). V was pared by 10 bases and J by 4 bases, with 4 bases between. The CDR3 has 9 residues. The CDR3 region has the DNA TGTGCCACCCCCTATGGCTACACCTTC. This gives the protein CATPYGYTF.

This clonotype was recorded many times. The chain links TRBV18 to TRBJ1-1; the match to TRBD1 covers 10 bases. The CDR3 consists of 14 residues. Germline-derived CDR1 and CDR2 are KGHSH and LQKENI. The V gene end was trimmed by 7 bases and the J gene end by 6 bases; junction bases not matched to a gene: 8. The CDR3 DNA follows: TGTGCCAGCTTTGCCGGGACAGGGGATCCTGAAGCTTTCTTT. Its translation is CASFAGTGDPEAFF.

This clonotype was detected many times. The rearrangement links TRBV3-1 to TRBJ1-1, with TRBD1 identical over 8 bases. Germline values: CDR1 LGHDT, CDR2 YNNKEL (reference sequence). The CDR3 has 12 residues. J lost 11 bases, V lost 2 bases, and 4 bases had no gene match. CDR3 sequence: CASSQPQGEAFF. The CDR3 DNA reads TGTGCCAGCAGCCAACCACAGGGGGAGGCTTTCTTT.